A single TCR beta chain is shown here with its context. Its cognate antigen is unknown. TCRdb reanalysed the reads using MiXCR and keeps one entry per CDR3 protein. The data hold about 920,000 distinct CDR3 sequences, with around 29% observed a single time. Germline V gives CDR1 SGHVS, CDR2 FNYEAQ. V lost 1 base and J lost 10, with 14 bases in between. The CDR3 has 14 residues. This record comes from a study of T cell repertoires in cytomegalovirus infection. About the research overall: CMV epitopes in the study were HLA-C-restricted (recently identified) and HLA-B-restricted (well studied). Signatures in public TCR beta sequences pointed to both CMV infection and matching HLA type.

Study-level findings and limits: Based on cumulative public TCR beta family frequency, carriers of CMV plus the relevant HLA were identified. Dominating the ex vivo response were TCR beta clonotypes that were CMV-specific and HLA-C-restricted.

This TCR derives from a human donor in good health (CMV status not recorded). Some clones in this sample may be carry-over from other donors' samples. The sample was cultured CD8+ T cells from PBMCs, taken from culture after CMV antigen stimulation. This chain links TRBV7-6 with TRBJ2-1; D tentatively reads TRBD1 or TRBD2 (7 bases each). The DNA for the CDR3 is TGTGCCAGCAGCTTAGTGGGAGGGGGCAGGGAGCAGTTCTTC. Encoded protein: CASSLVGGGREQFF.